These 15 T cell receptor beta chains share one sample of origin, sequenced in a study of cytomegalovirus exposure and HLA in healthy donors. Clones were sequenced by immunoSEQ multiplex PCR, and TCRdb holds only the in-frame ones, with some missing. The sample contains over 100,000 clones, less than 95% of which appear only once. Sequencing was performed on PBMCs. These receptors were collected from a woman between 18 and 29 years old in good health and CMV-seronegative.

The chain combines TRBV4-1 with TRBJ2-7; a weak D match, TRBD1 (6 bases). Germline V gene lookup returns CDR1 MGHRA and CDR2 YSYEKL. The CDR3 has 14 amino acids. Trimming stripped 3 bases from V and 6 bases from J, with 15 bases between. The CDR3 DNA follows: TGCGCCAGCAGCCAGGGGTTAACAGGGCTCGAGCAGTACTTC. This translates into CASSQGLTGLEQYF.

This rearrangement joins TRBV30 to TRBJ1-1; D unresolved. This CDR3 is built from 12 residues. Germline CDR1 is GTSNPN and CDR2 is SVGIG (reference sequence). V lost 0 bases and J lost 2, with 4 bases in between. The CDR3 nucleotides read TGTGCCTGGAGTGTTTCAAACACTGAAGCTTTCTTT. It is translated as CAWSVSNTEAFF.

The V and J genes are TRBV10-3 and TRBJ1-2; D unresolved. This CDR3 is built from 14 residues. The ends were cut back, 6 bases at V and 7 bases at J, with 18 bases in the middle. Germline lookup yields CDR1 ENHRY and CDR2 SYGVKD. CDR3 loop: CAIRTTGNKGGYTF. For the CDR3, the DNA is TGTGCCATCAGGACAACCGGGAACAAAGGTGGCTACACCTTC.

The rearrangement links TRBV19 to TRBJ2-4; TRBD2 agrees at 8 bases. Germline CDR1 LNHDA, CDR2 SQIVND (reference sequence). With 7 bases clipped from V and 7 bases from J, the junction kept 9 bases outside the gene matches. The CDR3 spans 14 residues. This CDR3 is CASTVRGVENIQYF. CDR3 nucleotide sequence: TGTGCCAGTACCGTGCGGGGGGTTGAGAACATTCAGTACTTC.

The J gene is TRBJ2-2, the V gene TRBV25-1; tentatively, D is TRBD2 (5 bases). Germline V gene data show CDR1 as MGHDK and CDR2 as SYGVNS. V was pared by 10 bases and J by 7 bases, with 16 bases between. The CDR3 is made up of 13 amino acids. CDR3 loop: CATLSPGIGELFF. CDR3 DNA: TGTGCCACCCTCTCCCCGGGGATCGGGGAGCTGTTTTTT.

This chain connects TRBV11-2 to TRBJ1-2; D gene ambiguous. V lost 5 bases and J 4 bases, leaving 14 bases between the germline ends. The CDR3 spans 14 residues. Germline CDR1 SGHAT, CDR2 FQNNGV. The CDR3 sequence is CASSTNSGIYGYTF. The DNA of the CDR3 is TGTGCCAGCAGCACCAATTCGGGGATCTATGGCTACACCTTC. The entire variable domain, with the rest obtained from reference TRBV11-2 and TRBJ1-2, is as follows: EAGVAQSPRYKIIEKRQSVAFWCNPISGHATLYWYQQILGQGPKLLIQFQNNGVVDDSQLPKDRFSAERLKGVDSTLKIQPAKLEDSAVYLCASSTNSGIYGYTFGSGTRLTVV.

The CDR3 bases are TGTGCCAGCAGTTACTATCAGGGAAACACTGAAGCTTTCTTT. Translated, it gives CASSYYQGNTEAFF. V and J are TRBV6-6 and TRBJ1-1, with D perhaps TRBD1 (5 bases). Trimming removed 1 base at V and 2 bases at J, with 8 bases between. Germline-derived CDR1 and CDR2 are MNHNY and SVGAGI (reference sequence). This CDR3 contains 14 residues.

The chain joins TRBV10-3 to TRBJ1-4; 7 bases fit TRBD1. This CDR3 has 15 residues. The V gene end was trimmed by 6 bases and the J gene end by 6 bases; junction bases not matched to a gene: 10. CDR1 ENHRY and CDR2 SYGVKD come from the germline V gene. For the CDR3, the DNA is TGTGCCATCAGCGACCTGACAGGGAGAGATGAAAAACTGTTTTTT. As protein: CAISDLTGRDEKLFF.

The chain uses TRBV30 and TRBJ1-5; D is unresolved. V lost 2 bases and J lost 0, with 17 bases in between. The CDR3 runs 17 residues. CDR1 is GTSNPN and CDR2 is SVGIG in the germline V gene (reference sequence). The CDR3 region has the DNA TGTGCCTGGAGTCCGCGAGTACAGAGTTATAGCAATCAGCCCCAGCATTTT. Translating it yields CAWSPRVQSYSNQPQHF.

The chain joins TRBV5-4 to TRBJ1-2; possible D gene TRBD1, 6 bases. This CDR3 has 14 amino acids. The V end was cut by 5 bases, the J end by 8 bases, with 19 bases between. Germline V gene sequence: CDR1 SGHNT, CDR2 YYREEE (reference sequence). CDR3 nucleotide sequence: TGTGCCAGCAGGCCGCAGACAGGTCTGGGCGGCTACACCTTC. Protein sequence: CASRPQTGLGGYTF. Complete variable domain (other parts from reference TRBV5-4 and TRBJ1-2): ETGVTQSPTHLIKTRGQQVTLRCSSQSGHNTVSWYQQALGQGPQFIFQYYREEENGRGNFPPRFSGLQFPNYSSELNVNALELDDSALYLCASRPQTGLGGYTFGSGTRLTVV.

The rearrangement uses TRBV18 and TRBJ1-2; TRBD1 matches 9 bases. CDR1 KGHSH and CDR2 LQKENI come from the germline V gene. The CDR3 loop spans 17 amino acids. V lost 2 bases, J lost 4 bases, and 11 bases stayed unmatched. The CDR3 sequence: CASSPYPPGQGSYGYTF. The CDR3 coding sequence is TGTGCCAGCTCACCATATCCGCCGGGACAGGGATCCTATGGCTACACCTTC.

J is TRBJ2-3 and V is TRBV4-1; 7 bases line up with TRBD2. Germline-derived CDR1 and CDR2 are MGHRA and YSYEKL. V lost 4 bases, J lost 0 bases, and 16 bases stayed unmatched. CDR3 length equals 19 residues. The CDR3 region has the DNA TGCGCCAGCAGCCGTTCAACCGGGCTTTTGCGGGAGAGCACAGATACGCAGTATTTT. Its translation is CASSRSTGLLRESTDTQYF.

The CDR3 DNA is TGTGCCAGCAGTTCCGGGACAGGGAATCCCGGCTACACCTTC. This codes for CASSSGTGNPGYTF. The chain employs TRBV6-5 and TRBJ1-2; 9 bases agree with TRBD1. The germline CDR1 and CDR2 sequences are MNHEY and SVGAGI. Trimming cost V 4 bases and J 8 bases; bases outside gene matches: 8. This CDR3 contains 14 residues.

V and J are TRBV15 and TRBJ1-3, with 7 bases that match TRBD1. V lost 1 base to trimming and J lost 0 bases; unmatched junction nucleotides: 3. The CDR3 sequence is 16 residues long. Germline loops: CDR1 LNHNV, CDR2 YYDKDF (reference sequence). DNA of the CDR3: TGTGCCACCAGCAGAGCGGGACAGCTCTCTGGAAACACCATATATTTT. It is translated as CATSRAGQLSGNTIYF. The full variable domain, its missing parts supplied by reference TRBV15 and TRBJ1-3, is DAMVIQNPRYQVTQFGKPVTLSCSQTLNHNVMYWYQQKSSQAPKLLFHYYDKDFNNEADTPDNFQSRRPNTSFCFLDIRSPGLGDTAMYLCATSRAGQLSGNTIYFGEGSWLTVV.

The V call is TRBV6-6, the J call TRBJ1-5, with 9 bases identical to TRBD1. Germline V gives CDR1 MNHNY, CDR2 SVGAGI (reference sequence). V gave up 0 bases and J gave up 4 bases; unmatched junction bases: 1. The CDR3 runs to 15 residues. The CDR3 here is CASSYSDRGNQPQHF. CDR3 bases: TGTGCCAGCAGTTACTCGGACAGGGGAAATCAGCCCCAGCATTTT.